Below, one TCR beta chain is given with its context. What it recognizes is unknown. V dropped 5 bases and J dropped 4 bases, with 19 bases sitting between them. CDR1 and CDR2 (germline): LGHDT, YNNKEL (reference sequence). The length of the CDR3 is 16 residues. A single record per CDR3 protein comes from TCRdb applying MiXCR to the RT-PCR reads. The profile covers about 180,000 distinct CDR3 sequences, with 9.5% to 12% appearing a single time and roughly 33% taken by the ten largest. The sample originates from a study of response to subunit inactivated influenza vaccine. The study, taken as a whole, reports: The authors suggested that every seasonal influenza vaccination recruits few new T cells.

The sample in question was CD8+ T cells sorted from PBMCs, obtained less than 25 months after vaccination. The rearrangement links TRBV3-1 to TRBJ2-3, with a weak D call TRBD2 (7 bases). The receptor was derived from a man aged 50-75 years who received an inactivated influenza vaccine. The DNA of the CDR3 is TGTGCCAGCAGCGGTAGGGGGAGGGGTATCGCAGATACGCAGTATTTT. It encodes CASSGRGRGIADTQYF.